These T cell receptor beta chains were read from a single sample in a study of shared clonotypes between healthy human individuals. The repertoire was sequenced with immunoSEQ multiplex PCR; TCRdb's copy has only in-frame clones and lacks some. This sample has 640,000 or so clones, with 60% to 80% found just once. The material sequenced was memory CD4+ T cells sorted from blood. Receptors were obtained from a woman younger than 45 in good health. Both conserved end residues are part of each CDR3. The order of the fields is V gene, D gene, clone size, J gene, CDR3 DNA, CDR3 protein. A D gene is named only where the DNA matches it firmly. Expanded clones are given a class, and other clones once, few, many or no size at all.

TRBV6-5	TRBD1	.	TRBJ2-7	TGTGCCACCACGACAGGGTTCCACGAGCAGTACTTC	CATTTGFHEQYF
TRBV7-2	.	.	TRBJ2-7	TGTGCCAGCAGCACAAACACCCTCAGCGGGCCCTACGAGCAGTACTTC	CASSTNTLSGPYEQYF
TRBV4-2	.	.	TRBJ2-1	TGTGCCAGCAGCCAAGCCTTCCTGAGCTCCTACAATGAGCAGTTCTTC	CASSQAFLSSYNEQFF
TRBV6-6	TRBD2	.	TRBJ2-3	TGTGCCAGCAGTTACTGGGGAGGGGAAGATACGCAGTATTTT	CASSYWGGEDTQYF
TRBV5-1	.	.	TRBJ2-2	TGCGCCAGCAGCTTAGGCCAGGCCGACACCGGGGAGCTGTTTTTT	CASSLGQADTGELFF
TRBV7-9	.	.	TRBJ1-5	TGTGCCAGCAGTCCAGGATCTAATCAGCCCCAGCATTTT	CASSPGSNQPQHF
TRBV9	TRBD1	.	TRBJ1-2	TGTGCCAGCAGCGGCACTTCGACAGGGCTCTATGGCTACACCTTC	CASSGTSTGLYGYTF
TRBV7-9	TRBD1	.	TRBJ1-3	TGTGCCAGCACCCGGACAGGGGACACCATATATTTT	CASTRTGDTIYF
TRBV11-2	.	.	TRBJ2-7	TGTGCCAGCAGCTCAAACTACGAGCAGTACTTC	CASSSNYEQYF
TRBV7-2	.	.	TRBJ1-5	TGTGCCAGCAGCCTCTCGGGGCGTCAGCCCCAGCATTTT	CASSLSGRQPQHF
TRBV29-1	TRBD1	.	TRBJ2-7	TGCAGCGTTGGGCGACAGGGGGCCTACGAGCAGTACTTC	CSVGRQGAYEQYF
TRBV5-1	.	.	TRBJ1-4	TGCGCCAGCAGCTTGGTATTGGGGGCTGAAAAACTGTTTTTT	CASSLVLGAEKLFF
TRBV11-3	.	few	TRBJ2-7	TGTGCCAGCAGCTTAGATCTACAGGAAAGCTACGAGCAGTACTTC	CASSLDLQESYEQYF
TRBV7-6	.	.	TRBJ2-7	TGTGCCAGCAGCCCCATCGGGGGAGGCGAGCAGTACTTC	CASSPIGGGEQYF
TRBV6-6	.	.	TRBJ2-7	TGTGCCAGCAGTTACGGGGCAAAACGTGGGGACGAGCAGTACTTC	CASSYGAKRGDEQYF
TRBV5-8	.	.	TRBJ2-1	TGTGCCAGCAGCCCGGGGAGAGTCTACAATGAGCAGTTCTTC	CASSPGRVYNEQFF
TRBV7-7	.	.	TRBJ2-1	TGTGCCAGCAGCTTAGGGACCCAGGGGTACAATGAGCAGTTCTTC	CASSLGTQGYNEQFF
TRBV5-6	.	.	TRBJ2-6	TGTGCCAGCAGCTTAAAGAGGACTGGGGCCAACGTCCTGACTTTC	CASSLKRTGANVLTF
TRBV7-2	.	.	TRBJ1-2	TGTGCCAGCAGCGACCCACGGGACCAGACATCCGGCTACACCTTC	CASSDPRDQTSGYTF
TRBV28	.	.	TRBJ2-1	TGTGCCAGCGGCGGCGGGGCCTACAATGAGCAGTTCTTC	CASGGGAYNEQFF
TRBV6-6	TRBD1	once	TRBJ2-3	TGTGCCAGCAGTTACTCAGGGACAGGGACAGATACGCAGTATTTT	CASSYSGTGTDTQYF
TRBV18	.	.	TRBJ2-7	TGTGCCAGCTCACCGACGAGAGTAGGAGCCGGGTCCTACGAGCAGTACTTC	CASSPTRVGAGSYEQYF
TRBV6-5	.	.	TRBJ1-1	TGTGCCAGCAGTTACATCTCACAGGGCACTGAAGCTTTCTTT	CASSYISQGTEAFF
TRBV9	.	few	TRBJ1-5	TGTGCCAGCAGCGTGGGGTCAGACAATCAGCCCCAGCATTTT	CASSVGSDNQPQHF
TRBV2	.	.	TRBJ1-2	TGTGCCAGCAGTCCAGGGCTTGAGGGCTACACCTTC	CASSPGLEGYTF
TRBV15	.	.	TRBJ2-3	TGTGCCACCGGACTACTATCTAGCACAGATACGCAGTATTTT	CATGLLSSTDTQYF
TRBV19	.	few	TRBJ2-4	TGTGCCAGTAGTATATGGGAAGGGAGTTACAAAAACATTCAGTACTTC	CASSIWEGSYKNIQYF
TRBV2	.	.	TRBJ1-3	TGTGCCAGCAGACCCAGGTGGACTGGAAACACCATATATTTT	CASRPRWTGNTIYF
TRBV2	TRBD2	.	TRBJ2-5	TGTGCCAGCAGTAGGCTAGCGGTGTACCAAGAGACCCAGTACTTC	CASSRLAVYQETQYF
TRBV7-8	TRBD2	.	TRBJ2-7	TGTGCCAGCAGCCCTCTATGGACTAGCGGGATATCCTTCGAGCAGTACTTC	CASSPLWTSGISFEQYF